This TCR beta chain was recorded in a study of blood T cell repertoires in COVID-19. Study background: Spain, Italy and the United States supplied samples that represented acute and convalescent COVID-19. PBMCs, B-cell-depleted T cells, or T cells were the source of the cDNA or gDNA that made up the material.

The table came from immunoSEQ multiplex PCR; TCRdb's copy has only in-frame clones and leaves some out. The table lists a few hundred thousand clones, roughly nine tenths of them singletons, with 1% in the top ten. Adults between about 18 and 95 years of age took part from 24 US areas. The CDR3 is made up of 13 amino acids. Per germline, CDR1 MNHEY and CDR2 SVGAGI. The junction had 4 bases not matched to a gene; V was cut back by 9 bases and J by 0 bases. This TCR was sampled from a woman in her thirties who had recovered from COVID-19. The sequencing input was PBMCs or T cells enriched from blood (not recorded which). This chain joins TRBV6-5 and TRBJ2-7; the match to TRBD1 covers 8 bases. CDR3 DNA: TGTGCCAGTGGACAGGGAACCTCCTACGAGCAGTACTTC. Its protein is CASGQGTSYEQYF.